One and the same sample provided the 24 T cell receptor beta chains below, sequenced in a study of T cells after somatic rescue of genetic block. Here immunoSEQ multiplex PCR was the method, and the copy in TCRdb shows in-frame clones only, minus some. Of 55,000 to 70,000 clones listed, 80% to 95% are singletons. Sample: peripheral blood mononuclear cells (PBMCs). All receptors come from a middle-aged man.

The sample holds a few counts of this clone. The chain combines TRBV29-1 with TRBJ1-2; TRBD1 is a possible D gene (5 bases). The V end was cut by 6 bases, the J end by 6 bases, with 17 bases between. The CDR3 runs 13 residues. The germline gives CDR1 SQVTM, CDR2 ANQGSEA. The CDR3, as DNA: TGCAGCGTGGGCCCCGGGACCCCTCATGGCTACACCTTC. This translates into CSVGPGTPHGYTF.

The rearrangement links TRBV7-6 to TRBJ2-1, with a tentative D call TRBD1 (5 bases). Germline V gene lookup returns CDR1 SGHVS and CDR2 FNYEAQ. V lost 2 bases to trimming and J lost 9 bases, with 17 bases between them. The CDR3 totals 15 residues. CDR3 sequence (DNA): TGTGCCAGCAGCTTAACCCTGACAGAATCGGGTGAGCAGTTCTTC. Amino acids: CASSLTLTESGEQFF.

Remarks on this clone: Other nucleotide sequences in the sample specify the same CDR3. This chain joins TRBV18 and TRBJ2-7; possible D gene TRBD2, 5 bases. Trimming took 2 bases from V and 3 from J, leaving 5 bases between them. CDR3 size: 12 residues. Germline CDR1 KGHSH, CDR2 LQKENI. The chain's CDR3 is CASSPGSYEQYF. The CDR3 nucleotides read TGTGCCAGCTCACCAGGGAGCTACGAGCAGTACTTC.

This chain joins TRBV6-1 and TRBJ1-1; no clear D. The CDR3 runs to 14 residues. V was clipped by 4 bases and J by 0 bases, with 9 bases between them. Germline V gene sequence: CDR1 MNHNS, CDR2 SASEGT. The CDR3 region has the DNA TGTGCCAGCAGTGGCGATTGGTTGAACACTGAAGCTTTCTTT. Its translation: CASSGDWLNTEAFF.

The CDR3 reads CASRDLMPNQPQHF. The DNA for the CDR3 is TGTGCCAGCAGGGACCTTATGCCCAATCAGCCCCAGCATTTT. The chain employs TRBV6-1 and TRBJ1-5; D ambiguous. Germline values: CDR1 MNHNS, CDR2 SASEGT. This CDR3 region has 14 residues. Deletions cut 6 bases from V and 3 bases from J, with 12 bases between.

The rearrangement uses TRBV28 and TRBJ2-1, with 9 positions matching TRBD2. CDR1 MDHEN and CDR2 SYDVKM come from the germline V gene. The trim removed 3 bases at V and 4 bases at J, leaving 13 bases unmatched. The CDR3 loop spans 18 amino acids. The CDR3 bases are TGTGCCAGCAGTTTTTTTCGTTTGGCTAGCGGGATTTACAATGAGCAGTTCTTC. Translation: CASSFFRLASGIYNEQFF.

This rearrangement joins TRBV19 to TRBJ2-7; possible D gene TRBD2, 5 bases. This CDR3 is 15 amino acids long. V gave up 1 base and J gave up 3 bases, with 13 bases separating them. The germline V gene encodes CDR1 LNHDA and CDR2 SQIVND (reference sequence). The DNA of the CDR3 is TGTGCCAGTAGTATAGGCCCAGCGGCCCTCTACGAGCAGTACTTC. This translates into CASSIGPAALYEQYF.

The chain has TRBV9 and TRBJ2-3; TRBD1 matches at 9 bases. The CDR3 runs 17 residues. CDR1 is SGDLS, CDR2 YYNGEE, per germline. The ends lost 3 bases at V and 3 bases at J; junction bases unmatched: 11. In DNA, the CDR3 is TGTGCCAGCAGCGACAAGACTGGGACAGGGAAAACAGATACGCAGTATTTT. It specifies CASSDKTGTGKTDTQYF. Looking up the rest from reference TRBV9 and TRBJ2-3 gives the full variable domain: DSGVTQTPKHLITATGQRVTLRCSPRSGDLSVYWYQQSLDQGLQFLIQYYNGEERAKGNILERFSAQQFPDLHSELNLSSLELGDSALYFCASSDKTGTGKTDTQYFGPGTRLTVL.

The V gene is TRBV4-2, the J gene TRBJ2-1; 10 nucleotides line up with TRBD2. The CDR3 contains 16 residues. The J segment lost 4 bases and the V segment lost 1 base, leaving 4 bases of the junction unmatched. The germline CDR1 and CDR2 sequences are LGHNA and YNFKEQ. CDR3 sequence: CASSQALAGGYNEQFF. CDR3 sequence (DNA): TGTGCCAGCAGCCAAGCCTTAGCGGGAGGTTACAATGAGCAGTTCTTC.

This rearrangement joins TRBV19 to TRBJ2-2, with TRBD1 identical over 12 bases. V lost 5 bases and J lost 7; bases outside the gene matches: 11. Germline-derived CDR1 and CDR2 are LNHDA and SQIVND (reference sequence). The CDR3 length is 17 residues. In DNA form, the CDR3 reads TGTGCCAGTAGTCCCGGACCGGGACAGGGGGCGAACGGGGAGCTGTTTTTT. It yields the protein CASSPGPGQGANGELFF.

The CDR3 region is CAISESSGSRDHYTF. The CDR3 DNA reads as TGTGCCATCAGTGAGTCGAGCGGCTCCCGGGATCACTACACCTTC. The chain has TRBV10-3 and TRBJ1-2; D unresolved. Trimming stripped 0 bases from V and 10 bases from J, with 18 bases between. The germline V gene has CDR1 ENHRY and CDR2 SYGVKD. This CDR3 has 15 amino acids.

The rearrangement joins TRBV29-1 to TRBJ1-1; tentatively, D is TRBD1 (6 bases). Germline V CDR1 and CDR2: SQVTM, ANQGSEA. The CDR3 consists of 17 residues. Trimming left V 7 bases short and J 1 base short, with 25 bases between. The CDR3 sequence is CSAAPPLGRGPNTEAFF. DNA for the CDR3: TGCAGCGCCGCACCGCCCTTGGGCAGGGGACCGAACACTGAAGCTTTCTTT.

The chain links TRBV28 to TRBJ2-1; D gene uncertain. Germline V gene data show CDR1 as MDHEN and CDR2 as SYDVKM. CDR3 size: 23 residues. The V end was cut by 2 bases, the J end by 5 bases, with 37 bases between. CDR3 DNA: TGTGCCAGCAGTTTAGTGCCCATCTCTTGGACCCTAGGAGAGGATAGAACTAACAATGAGCAGTTCTTC. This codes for CASSLVPISWTLGEDRTNNEQFF.

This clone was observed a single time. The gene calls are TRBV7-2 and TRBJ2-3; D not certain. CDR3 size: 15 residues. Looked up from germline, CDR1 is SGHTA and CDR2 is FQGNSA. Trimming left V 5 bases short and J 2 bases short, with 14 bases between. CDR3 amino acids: CASSKTARSTDTQYF. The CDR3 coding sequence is TGTGCCAGCAGCAAGACGGCTAGGTCCACAGATACGCAGTATTTT.

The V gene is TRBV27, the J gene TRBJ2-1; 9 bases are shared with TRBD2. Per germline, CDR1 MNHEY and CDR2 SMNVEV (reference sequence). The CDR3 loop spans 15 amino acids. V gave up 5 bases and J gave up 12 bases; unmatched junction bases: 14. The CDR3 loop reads CASSAGTSLLRVQFF. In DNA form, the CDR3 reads TGTGCCAGCAGTGCCGGGACTAGCCTCTTACGGGTGCAGTTCTTC.

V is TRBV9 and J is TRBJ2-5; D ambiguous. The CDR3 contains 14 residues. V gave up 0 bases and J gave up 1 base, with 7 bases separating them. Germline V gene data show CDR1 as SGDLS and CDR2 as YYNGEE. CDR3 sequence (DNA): TGTGCCAGCAGCGTAGGCATGGGCCAAGAGACCCAGTACTTC. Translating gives CASSVGMGQETQYF. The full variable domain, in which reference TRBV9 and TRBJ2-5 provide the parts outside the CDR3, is DSGVTQTPKHLITATGQRVTLRCSPRSGDLSVYWYQQSLDQGLQFLIQYYNGEERAKGNILERFSAQQFPDLHSELNLSSLELGDSALYFCASSVGMGQETQYFGPGTRLLVL.

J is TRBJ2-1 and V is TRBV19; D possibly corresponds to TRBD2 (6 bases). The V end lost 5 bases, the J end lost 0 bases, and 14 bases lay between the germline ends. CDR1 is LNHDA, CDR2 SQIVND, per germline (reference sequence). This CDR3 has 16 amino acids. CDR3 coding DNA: TGTGCCAGTAGTCCGGGGGACTCGAGCTCCTACAATGAGCAGTTCTTC. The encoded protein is CASSPGDSSSYNEQFF.

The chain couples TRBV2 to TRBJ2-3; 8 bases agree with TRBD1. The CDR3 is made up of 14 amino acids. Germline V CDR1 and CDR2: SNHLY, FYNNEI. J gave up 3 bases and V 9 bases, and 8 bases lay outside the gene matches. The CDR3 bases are TGTGCCAGGTTGGACAGGGTGGGAACAGATACGCAGTATTTT. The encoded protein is CARLDRVGTDTQYF.

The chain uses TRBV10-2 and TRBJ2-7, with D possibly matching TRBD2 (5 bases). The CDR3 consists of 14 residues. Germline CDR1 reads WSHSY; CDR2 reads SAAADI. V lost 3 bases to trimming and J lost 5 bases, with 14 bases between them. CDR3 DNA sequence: TGCGCCAGCAGTGAAGGGCAGGAGGTCCACGAGCAGTACTTC. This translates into CASSEGQEVHEQYF.

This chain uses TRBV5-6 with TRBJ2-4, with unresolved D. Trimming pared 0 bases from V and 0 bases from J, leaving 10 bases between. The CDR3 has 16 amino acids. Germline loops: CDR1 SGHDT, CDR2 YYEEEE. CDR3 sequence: CASSLGPDLAKNIQYF. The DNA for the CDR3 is TGTGCCAGCAGCTTGGGGCCAGACTTAGCCAAAAACATTCAGTACTTC.

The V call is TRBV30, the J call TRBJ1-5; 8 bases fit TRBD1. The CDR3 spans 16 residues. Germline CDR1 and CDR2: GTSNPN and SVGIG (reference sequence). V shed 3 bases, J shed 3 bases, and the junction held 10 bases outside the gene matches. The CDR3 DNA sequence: TGTGCCTGGAGCGATAAGGTGGGACAGGTCAATCAGCCCCAGCATTTT. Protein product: CAWSDKVGQVNQPQHF.

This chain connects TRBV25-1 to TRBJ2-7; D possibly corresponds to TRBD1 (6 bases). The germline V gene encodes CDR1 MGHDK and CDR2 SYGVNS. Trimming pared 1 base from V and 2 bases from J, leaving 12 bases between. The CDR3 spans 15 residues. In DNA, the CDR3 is TGTGCCAGCAGTGAATCTGGGGGCAGGCCCTACGAGCAGTACTTC. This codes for CASSESGGRPYEQYF.

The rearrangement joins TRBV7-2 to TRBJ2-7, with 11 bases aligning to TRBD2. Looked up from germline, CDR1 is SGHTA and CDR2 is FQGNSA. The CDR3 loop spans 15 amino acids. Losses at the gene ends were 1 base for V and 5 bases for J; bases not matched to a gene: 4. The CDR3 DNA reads TGTGCCAGCAGCTTAGGTCCTAGCGGGAGGAACGAGCAGTACTTC. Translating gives CASSLGPSGRNEQYF.

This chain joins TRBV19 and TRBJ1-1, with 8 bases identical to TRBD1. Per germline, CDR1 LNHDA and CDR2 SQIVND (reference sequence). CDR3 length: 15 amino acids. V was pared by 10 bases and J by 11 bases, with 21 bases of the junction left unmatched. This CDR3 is CATSSRPRQGSIAFF. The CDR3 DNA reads TGTGCCACTTCCTCTCGGCCTAGACAGGGGTCGATCGCTTTCTTT. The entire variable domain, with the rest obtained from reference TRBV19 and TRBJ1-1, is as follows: DGGITQSPKYLFRKEGQNVTLSCEQNLNHDAMYWYRQDPGQGLRLIYYSQIVNDFQKGDIAEGYSVSREKKESFPLTVTSAQKNPTAFYLCATSSRPRQGSIAFFGQGTRLTVV.